These 5 T cell receptor beta chains were all obtained from the same sample, sequenced in a study of blood T cell repertoires in COVID-19. Sequencing used immunoSEQ multiplex PCR; TCRdb keeps in-frame clones, though not all of them. The data contain around 450,000 clones, around 90% of them singletons. What was sequenced was PBMCs or T cells enriched from blood (not recorded which). The receptors shown here come from a woman under 30 who had recovered from COVID-19.

The gene calls are TRBV28 and TRBJ2-1, with 11 bases aligning to TRBD2. V dropped 7 bases and J dropped 12; count of bases not matched to a gene: 8. The germline V gene encodes CDR1 MDHEN and CDR2 SYDVKM. This CDR3 is 13 amino acids long. CDR3 DNA sequence: TGTGCCAGCATTCCACTAGCGGGGGCCGGGCAGTTCTTC. Translated: CASIPLAGAGQFF. Filled out from reference TRBV28 and TRBJ2-1, the complete variable domain reads DVKVTQSSRYLVKRTGEKVFLECVQDMDHENMFWYRQDPGLGLRLIYFSYDVKMKEKGDIPEGYSVSREKKERFSLILESASTNQTSMYLCASIPLAGAGQFFGPGTRLTVL.

This clone was observed once. V gene TRBV2 combines with J gene TRBJ1-3; D remains unclear. The CDR3 runs 15 residues. Per germline, CDR1 SNHLY and CDR2 FYNNEI. The V gene lost 3 bases and the J gene lost 2 bases, with 11 bases spanning the gap. DNA of the CDR3: TGTGCCAGCAGTGAGGGCAGGCGGGCTGGAAACACCATATATTTT. Translation: CASSEGRRAGNTIYF. Looking up the rest from reference TRBV2 and TRBJ1-3 gives the full variable domain: EPEVTQTPSHQVTQMGQEVILRCVPISNHLYFYWYRQILGQKVEFLVSFYNNEISEKSEIFDDQFSVERPDGSNFTLKIRSTKLEDSAMYFCASSEGRRAGNTIYFGEGSWLTVV.

This chain joins TRBV28 and TRBJ1-2; TRBD1 matches 9 bases. The CDR3 spans 15 residues. The junction had 11 bases not matched to a gene; V was cut back by 6 bases and J by 6 bases. Per the germline V gene, CDR1 is MDHEN and CDR2 is SYDVKM. The CDR3 coding sequence is TGTGCCAGCAGCGATGCCGGGACAGGGAATGATGGCTACACCTTC. Encoded protein: CASSDAGTGNDGYTF.

The J gene is TRBJ1-5, the V gene TRBV5-6; maybe TRBD1 (6 bases). This CDR3 has 15 residues. Trimming left V 0 bases short and J 7 bases short, with 14 bases between. CDR1 and CDR2 from the germline V gene are SGHDT and YYEEEE. CDR3 sequence: CASSLAQGSGQPQHF. In DNA, the CDR3 is TGTGCCAGCAGCTTGGCACAGGGCTCGGGGCAGCCCCAGCATTTT.

This chain links TRBV5-4 with TRBJ2-5, with 7 bases that match TRBD1. The CDR3 covers 14 residues. Germline CDR1 is SGHNT and CDR2 is YYREEE (reference sequence). J lost 3 bases, V lost 4 bases, and 6 bases had no gene match. Written as DNA, the CDR3 is TGTGCCAGCAGCACTCGGGACAGCAAAGAGACCCAGTACTTC. Protein product: CASSTRDSKETQYF.